A single sample is the source of the 10 T cell receptor beta chains below, sequenced in a study of vaccination and CD4 T cells after COVID-19. Treatment denoted: roughly 10-day PBMC culture with coronavirus spike peptide pools or control peptides (ViraFEST assay). These TCRs' antigens remain unknown. An Oncomine TCR Beta short-read assay was used to sequence the DNA from cultured CD4+ T cells. One entry per CDR3 protein, called by TCRdb with MiXCR from the PCR reads. The table lists about 20,000 distinct CDR3 sequences, around 55% of them singletons. Sequencing was performed on CD4+ T cells from blood, cultured in vitro. The receptors stem from a human donor who had recovered from COVID-19.

This sequence joins TRBV6-5 and TRBJ1-3; no firm D call. CDR1 and CDR2 (germline): MNHEY, SVGAGI. The CDR3 is made up of 15 amino acids. V was trimmed by 0 bases and J by 0 bases, leaving 6 bases between them. The CDR3 region has the DNA TGTGCCAGCAGTTACTCGTTCGGCTCTGGAAACACCATATATTTT. This codes for CASSYSFGSGNTIYF.

The rearrangement uses TRBV28 and TRBJ2-7; 8 positions agree with TRBD2. The CDR3 runs to 16 residues. Germline CDR1 is MDHEN and CDR2 is SYDVKM. Trimming removed 7 bases from V and 0 bases from J; junction bases left unmatched: 11. The CDR3 DNA reads TGTGCCAGCATCGGGGGGGCAAGCGGGAGCTCCTACGAGCAGTACTTC. This gives the protein CASIGGASGSSYEQYF. Looking up the rest from reference TRBV28 and TRBJ2-7 gives the full variable domain: DVKVTQSSRYLVKRTGEKVFLECVQDMDHENMFWYRQDPGLGLRLIYFSYDVKMKEKGDIPEGYSVSREKKERFSLILESASTNQTSMYLCASIGGASGSSYEQYFGPGTRLTVT.

V usage is TRBV6-1 and J usage is TRBJ2-1; D possibly corresponds to TRBD2 (6 bases). The V end was cut by 6 bases, the J end by 10 bases, with 16 bases between. The V gene's germline CDR1 is MNHNS and CDR2 SASEGT. The CDR3 runs 13 residues. CDR3 in amino acids: CASSLDYLGEQFF. The CDR3 DNA sequence: TGTGCCAGCAGCCTGGACTATCTAGGAGAGCAGTTCTTC.

The chain is built from TRBV6-1 and TRBJ1-4; maybe TRBD1 (6 bases). The V and J ends lost 10 bases and 5 bases respectively, with 17 bases between them. Germline V lookup: CDR1 MNHNS, CDR2 SASEGT. The CDR3 runs to 14 residues. The CDR3 is CATREQGWNEKLFF. The CDR3 coding sequence is TGTGCCACCAGGGAACAGGGATGGAATGAAAAACTGTTTTTT.

This clonotype was observed a few times. The rearrangement links TRBV7-6 to TRBJ2-7; TRBD1 might be the D (6 bases). The CDR3 has 14 amino acids. CDR1 SGHVS and CDR2 FNYEAQ come from the germline V gene. V lost 4 bases to trimming and J lost 4 bases, with 14 bases between them. CDR3 loop: CASSSPPGHYEQYF. CDR3 coding DNA: TGTGCCAGCAGCTCACCGCCGGGACATTACGAGCAGTACTTC. Drawing the rest from reference TRBV7-6 and TRBJ2-7, the complete variable domain is GAGVSQSPRYKVTKRGQDVALRCDPISGHVSLYWYRQALGQGPEFLTYFNYEAQQDKSGLPNDRFSAERPEGSISTLTIQRTEQRDSAMYRCASSSPPGHYEQYFGPGTRLTVT.

This clonotype turned up a few times. The chain carries TRBV10-3 and TRBJ1-2, with 12 bases lining up with TRBD1. The CDR3 has 16 amino acids. After removal of 0 bases from V and 6 bases from J, the junction contained 5 bases not matched to a gene. The germline V gene encodes CDR1 ENHRY and CDR2 SYGVKD. The CDR3 loop is CAISESLGQGANGYTF. Here the CDR3 DNA reads TGTGCCATCAGTGAGTCGCTGGGACAGGGGGCGAATGGCTACACCTTC.

The V call is TRBV30, the J call TRBJ1-5; 9 bases are a match to TRBD1. V shed 2 bases, J shed 8 bases, and the junction held 7 bases outside the gene matches. Germline-derived CDR1 and CDR2 are GTSNPN and SVGIG (reference sequence). There are 14 residues in the CDR3. CDR3 in amino acids: CAWSKGQGEEPQHF. Written as DNA, the CDR3 is TGTGCCTGGAGTAAGGGACAGGGTGAAGAGCCCCAGCATTTT.

The V gene is TRBV27, the J gene TRBJ1-5; D ambiguous. Germline V lookup: CDR1 MNHEY, CDR2 SMNVEV (reference sequence). Trimming removed 5 bases at V and 3 bases at J, with 20 bases between. This CDR3 has 17 amino acids. The CDR3 spells CASSRRIPRVFNQPQHF. CDR3 nucleotide sequence: TGTGCCAGCAGTCGGAGGATCCCCCGGGTCTTCAATCAGCCCCAGCATTTT.

This clonotype occurred a few times. V usage is TRBV24-1 and J usage is TRBJ2-1, with D perhaps TRBD2 (5 bases). Germline values: CDR1 KGHDR, CDR2 SFDVKD. V was shortened by 4 bases and J by 5 bases, with 14 bases between the two germline ends. The CDR3 is made up of 15 amino acids. The CDR3 is CATSDPRLPNNEQFF. For the CDR3, the DNA is TGTGCCACCAGTGACCCCCGACTACCGAACAATGAGCAGTTCTTC.

This clonotype was detected a few times. The chain recombines TRBV7-2 with TRBJ1-6; TRBD1 matches at 9 bases. From germline, CDR1 is SGHTA and CDR2 FQGNSA. With 1 base clipped from V and 9 bases from J, the junction kept 1 base outside the gene matches. The CDR3 is made up of 14 amino acids. DNA of the CDR3: TGTGCCAGCAGCTTAGGACAGGGGGGTTCACCCCTCCACTTT. Translated: CASSLGQGGSPLHF.